The source of this T cell receptor (beta chain) is a study of blood T cell repertoires in COVID-19 (dated by TCRdb to 2019 to 2021). Context from the whole study: Samples from collaborators originated in the United States, Italy and Spain and spanned both the acute and convalescent phases of COVID-19. The material from the prospective study consisted of cDNA or gDNA derived from T cells, B-cell-depleted T cells, or PBMCs. Deeply sampled blood TCRbeta repertoires from subjects exposed to, actively infected with, or recovered from COVID-19 were included in the dataset. The repertoires were released in a freely available public database intended as a resource for research on the immune response to SARS-CoV-2. Samples were obtained from the ongoing ImmuneRACE study (first 160 participants) and from some 1,300 subjects provided by 6 global collaborators. The sample metadata nearly always contained a de-identified subject ID, COVID-19 status, age in years and sex. HLA class I and class II types, where available, came from metadata supplied by the sample provider rather than from assay-based typing.

Counted from cysteine to phenylalanine, this CDR3 has 21 amino acids. Solely the CDR3 DNA is kept, with 63 bases framed from the first base. CDR1 LNHDA and CDR2 SQIVND were looked up in the germline V gene (reference sequence). V is shortened by 4 bases, J by 0 bases, and the region joining them spans 28 bases. A word on this clone: What antigen it recognizes has not been identified. No base qualities exist here, and no much larger clone lies one base off it.

TCRbeta CDR3 regions were amplified from genomic DNA using the immunoSEQ Assay, a bias-controlled multiplex PCR. The original methods were these. Nucleated cell counts per sample were estimated from amplification of reference gene primers within the assay. Sequence reads were collapsed and filtered to measure the absolute abundance of every unique TCRbeta CDR3 rearrangement. For each sample, productive Simpson clonality was calculated as the square root of Simpson's diversity index over productive rearrangements. The table was pulled from immuneACCESS by TCRdb, which kept in-frame rearrangements only. Such tables lose some clones; where checked, under half of the loss comes from unresolved V genes, and the rest has no known cause. V and J calls and clone size come straight from that table; D and trimming were deduced from the DNA. The sample table records some 300,000 clones; around nine tenths of these occur just once. Of the sample, 13% falls within the top ten clones.

At one collaborating source in Seattle, patients were enrolled during active infection and were followed longitudinally through the course of disease. The collaborating institutions used their own protocols to collect whole blood in K2EDTA tubes. For TCRbeta analysis, collaborators shipped samples in one of three forms: frozen whole blood, isolated PBMCs, or DNA extracted from either of those sample types. Study-level results and caveats: The amount of clinical and demographic metadata varied by source and participant and was provided uncurated.

The chain couples TRBV19 to TRBJ2-1; tentative D gene TRBD2, with 6 bases matching. Material: peripheral blood. The receptor was derived from a woman in her 70s with COVID-19, enrolled during active disease. In nucleotide form, the sequence is TGTGCCAGTAGTACCTCGCTGCGGGGCGGCCCGCACGCAATCTCCTACAATGAGCAGTTCTTC. Its amino acids are CASSTSLRGGPHAISYNEQFF.